The rows below give T cell receptor beta chains drawn from one sample of a study of T cells in Graves' hyperthyroidism and ophthalmopathy. MiXCR was run by TCRdb on the multiplex PCR reads, yielding one entry per CDR3 protein. The sample has about 400,000 distinct CDR3 sequences, 15% seen once. Sequencing used blood. These TCRs come from a woman aged 30 to 39 with Graves' hyperthyroidism. The conserved cysteine and the conserved F or W are not part of the CDR3 here.

j_call v_call cdr3_aa
TRBJ1-1 TRBV28 ASSSGQGGAEAF
TRBJ1-2 TRBV2 ASSLGTGIDGYT
TRBJ1-4 TRBV5-1 ASSLGSPTNEKLF
TRBJ1-5 TRBV12-3/TRBV12-4 ASTIYGTGDNQPQH
TRBJ2-7 TRBV13 ASSDRGRSYEQY
TRBJ2-1 TRBV7-3 ASSLNPGPLPGF
TRBJ2-1 TRBV7-9 ASSLALGTSDYNEQF
TRBJ2-1 TRBV28 ASSGSGTIDEQF
TRBJ2-1 TRBV20-1 SAHVAGGSSYNEQF
TRBJ1-3 TRBV30 AWSVGGADTIY
TRBJ1-4 TRBV27 ATSAAQEATNEKLF
TRBJ1-4 TRBV6-1 ASSDLTNEKLF
TRBJ1-2 TRBV9 ASSRGGGYT
TRBJ2-5 TRBV20-1 SAGRAGASETQY
TRBJ2-1 TRBV7-9 ASSLVSAGGRKGNEQF
TRBJ2-7 TRBV5-1 ASAGAGSSYEQY
TRBJ2-3 TRBV15 ATSSGGLQGWTDTQY
TRBJ1-2 TRBV7-2 ASSQDSSYGYT
TRBJ2-2 TRBV28 ASSFRLVRGELF
TRBJ2-2 TRBV2 TSSWGGSNTGELF
TRBJ2-3 TRBV28 ASSGTGTGELDTQY
TRBJ1-6 TRBV6-1 ASSDRVDSPLH
TRBJ2-7 TRBV29-1 SVQGESTYEQY
TRBJ2-5 TRBV18 ASSPTTSETQY
TRBJ2-3 TRBV5-1 ASSPGGTSGSTDTQY
TRBJ2-3 TRBV11-2 ASSPRLAVSTDTRY
TRBJ2-7 TRBV24-1 ATSDRDYEQY
TRBJ1-5 TRBV6-5 ASKDGIGPQH
TRBJ1-5 TRBV7-2 ASSPGPYQPQH
TRBJ2-6 TRBV7-9 ASTLQGGSGANVLT
TRBJ2-7 TRBV20-1 SARDPGASYEQY
TRBJ2-7 TRBV9 ASSLTLENYEQY
TRBJ1-1 TRBV6-1 ASSSPGGAAEAF
TRBJ2-6 TRBV27 ASSLRLNSGANVLT
TRBJ2-7 TRBV2 ASSEALAPGASYEQY
TRBJ1-4 TRBV20-1 SARERETGSEKLF
TRBJ2-2 TRBV9 ASSLQLRADTGELF
TRBJ1-4 TRBV4-2 ASSQDAGQGNEKLF
TRBJ2-1 TRBV5-6 ASSNGLAGTNEQF
TRBJ2-7 TRBV6-1 ASSEAPGTPYEQY
TRBJ2-7 TRBV13 ASSLGRQGLSYEQY
TRBJ2-2 TRBV27 ASSFRTSGKCRNTGELF
TRBJ1-1 TRBV6-1 ASSHGPELWSEAF
TRBJ2-1 TRBV7-2 ASSSLLSGSIREF
TRBJ2-5 TRBV11-2 ASSLQGGVETQY
TRBJ1-2 TRBV18 ASSPTSRLNYGYT
TRBJ1-1 TRBV29-1 SVEGTELMNTEAF
TRBJ2-7 TRBV28 ASRRYHEQY
TRBJ2-3 TRBV27 ASSLLSSVADTQY
TRBJ2-3 TRBV19 ASRSRGGGDTQY
TRBJ2-2 TRBV5-1 ASSFTRLAATNTGELF
TRBJ1-3 TRBV18 SSSPLDAGTGNTIY
TRBJ2-2 TRBV2 ASSERGETGELF
TRBJ2-3 TRBV10-1 ASSVTGANTDTQY
TRBJ2-7 TRBV6-1 ASRGAGNEQY
TRBJ2-1 TRBV12-3/TRBV12-4 ASSLTTGIYNEQF
TRBJ2-1 TRBV2 ASSDNGRSSYNEQF
TRBJ1-5 TRBV27 ASSPLPGQTNQPQH
TRBJ2-7 TRBV2 ASRPGTVRTYEQY